Listed here is a single TCR beta chain. These data come from a study of CD8 T cells in ankylosing spondylitis. Libraries for TCR beta were made by quantitative 5'-RACE with molecular barcodes. TCRdb ran MiXCR on the 5' RACE reads and lists one entry per CDR3 protein. The sample gives some 120,000 distinct CDR3 sequences, approximately 13% of which show up once; 2.5% to 3.5% is in the top ten. The V segment lost 5 bases and the J segment 0 bases; nucleotides outside the gene matches: 9. Germline CDR1 SEHNR, CDR2 FQNEAQ (reference sequence). The CDR3 is 16 amino acids. Material for sequencing was blood, either unsorted or a sorted T cell fraction (not recorded which). This clonotype was obtained from a female donor with ankylosing spondylitis or in good health (not recorded which). The chain employs TRBV7-9 and TRBJ2-7; 8 positions match TRBD2. The CDR3 sequence is CASSTGGQGSSYEQYF. DNA of the CDR3: TGTGCCAGCAGCACGGGAGGGCAGGGGAGCTCCTACGAGCAGTACTTC.